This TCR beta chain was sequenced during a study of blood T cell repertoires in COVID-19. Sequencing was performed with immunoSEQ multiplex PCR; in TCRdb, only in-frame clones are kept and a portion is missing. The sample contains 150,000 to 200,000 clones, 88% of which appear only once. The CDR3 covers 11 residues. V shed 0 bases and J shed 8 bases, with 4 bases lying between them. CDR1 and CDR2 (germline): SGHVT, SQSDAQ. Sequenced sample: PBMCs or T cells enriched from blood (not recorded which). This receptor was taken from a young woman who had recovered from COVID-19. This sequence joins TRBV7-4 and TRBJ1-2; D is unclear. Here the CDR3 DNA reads TGTGCCAGCAGCTTAGCTCAGGGCTACACCTTC. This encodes CASSLAQGYTF.